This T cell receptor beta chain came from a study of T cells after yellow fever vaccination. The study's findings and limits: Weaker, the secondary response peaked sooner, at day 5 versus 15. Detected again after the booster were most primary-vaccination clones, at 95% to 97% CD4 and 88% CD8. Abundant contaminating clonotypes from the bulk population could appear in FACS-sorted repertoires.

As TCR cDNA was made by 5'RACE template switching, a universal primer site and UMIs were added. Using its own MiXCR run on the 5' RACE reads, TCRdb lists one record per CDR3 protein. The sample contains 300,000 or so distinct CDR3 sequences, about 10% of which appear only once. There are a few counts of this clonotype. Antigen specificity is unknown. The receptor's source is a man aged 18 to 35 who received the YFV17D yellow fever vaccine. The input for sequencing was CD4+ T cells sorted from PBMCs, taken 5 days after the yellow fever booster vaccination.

The CDR3 DNA reads as TGTGCCTCCGACATTAGCGGGGCAAGCAATGAGCAGTTCTTC. Its translation is CASDISGASNEQFF. The chain employs TRBV10-3 and TRBJ2-1, with 8 bases that match TRBD2. Germline V lookup: CDR1 ENHRY, CDR2 SYGVKD. CDR3 size: 14 residues. After removal of 11 bases from V and 6 bases from J, the junction contained 12 bases not matched to a gene.